This T cell receptor (beta chain) emerged from a study of cytomegalovirus exposure and HLA in healthy donors. V shed 5 bases and J 6 bases; nucleotides not matched to a gene: 0. CDR1 is KGHSH and CDR2 is LQKENI in the germline V gene. The CDR3 sequence is 14 residues long. Comments on this clone: The antigen remains unidentified.

Amplification used 60 Vbeta primers and 13 Jbeta primers. The repertoire was sequenced with immunoSEQ multiplex PCR; TCRdb's copy has only in-frame clones and lacks some. The sample lists 170,000 or so clones; roughly four fifths were seen once. Study-wide results and caveats: Later analysis identified several of the most significant clusters that appeared linked to common viral pathogens. A later analysis linked a missense DCLRE1C variant to TCR beta V- and J-gene trimming. Per a prior analysis, the majority of TCR beta V segments were productive roughly 90% or roughly 30% of the time.

Sequenced: PBMCs. The clonotype was recovered from a man over 45 in good health and CMV-seronegative. The gene calls are TRBV18 and TRBJ2-1, with 14 bases lining up with TRBD2. The CDR3 DNA reads as TGTGCCAGCTCAGGACTAGCGGGAGGCAATGAGCAGTTCTTC. Translated: CASSGLAGGNEQFF.